Each of the 14 T cell receptor beta chains below was sequenced from the same sample in a study of cytotoxic CD8 clonotypes in ibrutinib-treated CLL (dated by TCRdb to the early 2020s). The library was made by the immunoSEQ multiplex PCR assay. The immuneACCESS repertoire file appears here via TCRdb, limited to in-frame rearrangements. These files lack a portion of the clones; in checked studies, under half of the deficit traces to unresolved V genes, and the cause of the others is not known. The sample profile shows fewer than 90,000 clones; around 65% of them were found once. Of the sample, roughly 5.7% is held by the ten largest clones. Reading the label with the study, this specimen's time point is: 12 months on ibrutinib. Sequences were derived from PBMCs, sampled after 12 months of ibrutinib treatment. These receptors were obtained from a human donor with chronic lymphocytic leukemia.

The chain is built from TRBV5-5 and TRBJ2-1; weak D call: TRBD1 (6 bases). CDR3 length: 16 amino acids. V was pared by 0 bases and J by 2 bases, with 12 bases between. CDR1 is SGHKS and CDR2 is YYEKEE in the germline V gene (reference sequence). The CDR3 here is CASSLGGQQTYNEQFF. The CDR3, as DNA: TGTGCCAGCAGCTTGGGAGGACAGCAGACCTACAATGAGCAGTTCTTC.

This clone was counted between two and nine times. This chain uses TRBV6-5 with TRBJ2-7, with D possibly being TRBD2 (7 bases). The V and J ends lost 8 bases and 3 bases respectively, with 14 bases between them. Looked up from germline, CDR1 is MNHEY and CDR2 is SVGAGI. CDR3 length: 13 amino acids. CDR3 amino acids: CASGEGGDYEQYF. The CDR3 bases are TGTGCCAGCGGGGAGGGGGGCGACTACGAGCAGTACTTC.

V gene TRBV5-1 combines with J gene TRBJ2-3; D might be TRBD1 (6 bases). CDR1 and CDR2 from the germline V gene are SGHRS and YFSETQ. The V and J ends lost 4 bases and 3 bases respectively, with 9 bases between them. The CDR3 spans 13 residues. This CDR3 reads CASSEQGTDTQYF. As DNA, the CDR3 is TGCGCCAGCAGCGAACAGGGTACAGATACGCAGTATTTT. The whole variable domain, remainder taken from reference TRBV5-1 and TRBJ2-3, is KAGVTQTPRYLIKTRGQQVTLSCSPISGHRSVSWYQQTPGQGLQFLFEYFSETQRNKGNFPGRFSGRQFSNSRSEMNVSTLELGDSALYLCASSEQGTDTQYFGPGTRLTVL.

J is TRBJ2-5 and V is TRBV28; 8 nucleotides agree with TRBD2. The CDR3 has 13 residues. Germline-derived CDR1 and CDR2 are MDHEN and SYDVKM. V gave up 5 bases and J gave up 4 bases; unmatched junction bases: 3. The CDR3 is CASSRSGGETQYF. CDR3 in DNA: TGTGCCAGCAGTCGAAGCGGGGGAGAGACCCAGTACTTC. Looking up the rest from reference TRBV28 and TRBJ2-5 gives the full variable domain: DVKVTQSSRYLVKRTGEKVFLECVQDMDHENMFWYRQDPGLGLRLIYFSYDVKMKEKGDIPEGYSVSREKKERFSLILESASTNQTSMYLCASSRSGGETQYFGPGTRLLVL.

This clone was counted between two and nine times. The rearrangement joins TRBV27 to TRBJ1-2, with D perhaps matching TRBD1 (6 bases). Trimming shortened V by 0 bases and J by 2 bases, and 13 bases separated the two germline ends. CDR1 is MNHEY, CDR2 SMNVEV, per germline (reference sequence). This CDR3 has 16 amino acids. The CDR3 coding sequence is TGTGCCAGCAGTTTATCCCAGGACAGAGAGAACTATGGCTACACCTTC. This translates into CASSLSQDRENYGYTF.

This clone was seen just once. This chain joins TRBV18 and TRBJ2-7, with a possible D match to TRBD2 (5 bases). This CDR3 contains 16 residues. V gave up 0 bases and J gave up 4 bases, with 16 bases separating them. From germline, CDR1 is KGHSH and CDR2 LQKENI. DNA for the CDR3: TGTGCCAGCTCACCACCTCAAGCCCTCCGGAGGTACGAGCAGTACTTC. It yields the protein CASSPPQALRRYEQYF. The full variable domain, completed using reference TRBV18 and TRBJ2-7, is NAGVMQNPRHLVRRRGQEARLRCSPMKGHSHVYWYRQLPEEGLKFMVYLQKENIIDESGMPKERFSAEFPKEGPSILRIQQVVRGDSAAYFCASSPPQALRRYEQYFGPGTRLTVT.

This clone came up a few times. The chain is built from TRBV28 and TRBJ2-7, with 8 bases identical to TRBD1. The CDR3 is 17 residues long. Germline V lookup: CDR1 MDHEN, CDR2 SYDVKM. V trimming: 5 bases; J trimming: 0 bases; junction bases outside the gene matches: 12. The CDR3 DNA sequence: TGTGCCAGCAGTCAACTCTGGACAGGGCTGAGCTCCTACGAGCAGTACTTC. This translates into CASSQLWTGLSSYEQYF.

The J gene is TRBJ1-1, the V gene TRBV14; 7 nucleotides match TRBD1. In germline, CDR1 is SGHDN, CDR2 FVKESK. J lost 1 base, V lost 4 bases, and 12 bases had no gene match. The CDR3 is made up of 17 amino acids. CDR3 in amino acids: CASSLPLGRGTNTEAFF. The CDR3 bases are TGTGCCAGCAGCCTTCCATTGGGCAGGGGGACGAACACTGAAGCTTTCTTT.

The V call is TRBV19, the J call TRBJ1-2, with D perhaps TRBD1 (5 bases). Germline V gene data show CDR1 as LNHDA and CDR2 as SQIVND (reference sequence). V lost 6 bases to trimming and J lost 8 bases, with 22 bases between them. The CDR3 is 15 amino acids. The CDR3, as DNA: TGTGCCAGTAGGCACAGGCCGGGCAGCATAGTCGGCTACACCTTC. Encoded protein: CASRHRPGSIVGYTF.

The J gene is TRBJ2-1, the V gene TRBV2, with 7 bases lining up with TRBD2. The V gene end was trimmed by 2 bases and the J gene end by 9 bases; junction bases not matched to a gene: 1. Germline CDR1 and CDR2: SNHLY and FYNNEI. This CDR3 has 12 amino acids. The CDR3 sequence is CASSESGAEQFF. In DNA form, the CDR3 reads TGTGCCAGCAGTGAAAGCGGGGCTGAGCAGTTCTTC.

The chain combines TRBV6-5 with TRBJ2-2; the D is unclear. Trimming removed 5 bases from V and 6 bases from J, with 7 bases in between. The CDR3 has 12 residues. Germline V gives CDR1 MNHEY, CDR2 SVGAGI. The CDR3 region is CASSNGPGELFF. The CDR3 nucleotides read TGTGCCAGCAGTAATGGACCCGGGGAGCTGTTTTTT.

The chain couples TRBV6-6 to TRBJ2-1; weak D call: TRBD2 (6 bases). The CDR3 has 11 amino acids. V lost 8 bases to trimming and J lost 7 bases, with 9 bases between them. CDR1 MNHNY and CDR2 SVGAGI come from the germline V gene (reference sequence). The CDR3 DNA follows: TGTGCCAGCGGCGGGGATAATGAGCAGTTCTTC. This encodes CASGGDNEQFF.

This clone was counted only a few times. The rearrangement links TRBV2 to TRBJ1-1, with D unresolved. V lost 11 bases and J lost 4, with 14 bases in between. Germline CDR1 reads SNHLY; CDR2 reads FYNNEI. This CDR3 region has 12 residues. The DNA for the CDR3 is TGTGCCGCCGGCGGGTTGCGCACTGAAGCTTTCTTT. This translates into CAAGGLRTEAFF. The full variable domain, with the rest looked up from reference TRBV2 and TRBJ1-1, is EPEVTQTPSHQVTQMGQEVILRCVPISNHLYFYWYRQILGQKVEFLVSFYNNEISEKSEIFDDQFSVERPDGSNFTLKIRSTKLEDSAMYFCAAGGLRTEAFFGQGTRLTVV.

V gene TRBV4-1 combines with J gene TRBJ2-5, with D possibly matching TRBD1 (5 bases). This CDR3 contains 14 residues. With 4 bases removed from V and 3 bases from J, the gap between germline ends came to 12 bases. CDR1 and CDR2 (germline): MGHRA, YSYEKL. The CDR3 nucleotides are TGCGCCAGCAGCCCTTTGGGGCTAGAAGAGACCCAGTACTTC. Its protein product is CASSPLGLEETQYF.